The 9 T cell receptor beta chains in this list originate from one sample, sequenced in a study of blood T cell repertoires in COVID-19. Only in-frame clones appear in the TCRdb table, and some are missing; sequencing was by immunoSEQ multiplex PCR. The sample comprises around 30,000 clones, around 90% of which are singletons, and roughly 13% rests with the top ten. Sequenced sample: peripheral blood. These TCRs come from a man in his 70s with active COVID-19.

This sequence joins TRBV6-2 or TRBV6-3 and TRBJ1-2, with 8 positions matching TRBD1. Trimming took 2 bases from V and 3 from J; bases not matched to a gene: 2. This CDR3 has 14 residues. CDR1 and CDR2 (germline): MNHEY, SVGEGT. In DNA, the CDR3 is TGTGCCAGCAGTTACACGACAGGGGACTATGGCTACACCTTC. It yields the protein CASSYTTGDYGYTF.

The chain has TRBV5-6 and TRBJ1-4, with TRBD1 identical over 12 bases. Germline V gives CDR1 SGHDT, CDR2 YYEEEE. The CDR3 is 14 amino acids. The J segment lost 8 bases and the V segment lost 4 bases, leaving 3 bases of the junction unmatched. CDR3 bases: TGTGCCAGCAGCCGGGGACAGGGGGCGGAAAAACTGTTTTTT. Its protein is CASSRGQGAEKLFF.

The V call is TRBV24-1, the J call TRBJ2-1; D perhaps matches TRBD2 (6 bases). Germline V gene sequence: CDR1 KGHDR, CDR2 SFDVKD. Deletions cut 4 bases from V and 10 bases from J, with 19 bases between. The CDR3 has 15 amino acids. CDR3 amino acids: CATSESNRDSEEQFF. CDR3 sequence (DNA): TGTGCCACCAGTGAATCCAATCGGGACTCCGAAGAGCAGTTCTTC.

V is TRBV5-6 and J is TRBJ1-3; D remains ambiguous. V was trimmed by 4 bases and J by 4 bases, leaving 15 bases between them. Germline V gene lookup returns CDR1 SGHDT and CDR2 YYEEEE. CDR3 length: 15 residues. The CDR3 DNA sequence: TGTGCCAGCAGCCCGGCCCCGGGTTCAGGAAACACCATATATTTT. Its translation: CASSPAPGSGNTIYF.

This clone showed up just once. The chain recombines TRBV7-3 with TRBJ2-4, with TRBD2 matching over 7 bases. Unmatched junction bases numbered 2, after V lost 3 bases and J lost 3 bases. Germline CDR1 and CDR2: SGHTA and FQGTGA. The CDR3 extends over 14 amino acids. For the CDR3, the DNA is TGTGCCAGCAGCTTGGGAGGGAGCAAAAACATTCAGTACTTC. As protein: CASSLGGSKNIQYF.

This clone was recorded only once. This chain links TRBV9 with TRBJ1-2, with unresolved D. The ends were cut back, 4 bases at V and 6 bases at J, with 13 bases in the middle. The V gene's germline CDR1 is SGDLS and CDR2 YYNGEE. The CDR3 sequence is 13 residues long. Written as DNA, the CDR3 is TGTGCCAGCAGCCCCCGTGGAGGCGATGGCTACACCTTC. It codes for CASSPRGGDGYTF.

The V gene is TRBV7-2, the J gene TRBJ1-3; TRBD1 matches at 7 bases. Trimming at V came to 1 base and at J to 0 bases, leaving 9 bases not matched to a gene. CDR1 and CDR2 (germline): SGHTA, FQGNSA. The length of the CDR3 is 18 residues. CDR3 sequence: CASSLEWAGGYSGNTIYF. The CDR3 DNA reads TGTGCCAGCAGCTTAGAATGGGCAGGGGGGTACTCTGGAAACACCATATATTTT. The variable domain in full, completed from reference TRBV7-2 and TRBJ1-3, reads GAGVSQSPSNKVTEKGKDVELRCDPISGHTALYWYRQSLGQGLEFLIYFQGNSAPDKSGLPSDRFSAERTGGSVSTLTIQRTQQEDSAVYLCASSLEWAGGYSGNTIYFGEGSWLTVV.

The CDR3 sequence is CASSHGTAAPGEQYF. The CDR3 DNA is TGTGCCAGCAGCCACGGGACAGCAGCCCCAGGAGAGCAGTACTTC. The chain links TRBV7-2 to TRBJ2-7; 7 bases map to TRBD1. CDR1 SGHTA and CDR2 FQGNSA come from the germline V gene. The CDR3 runs 15 residues. J was trimmed by 7 bases and V by 5 bases; bases with no gene match: 14.

The genes are TRBV19 and TRBJ2-7; D remains ambiguous. The germline V gene encodes CDR1 LNHDA and CDR2 SQIVND (reference sequence). The length of the CDR3 is 13 residues. V dropped 5 bases and J dropped 1 base, with 9 bases sitting between them. The CDR3 loop is CASSPFVSYEQYF. CDR3 in DNA: TGTGCCAGTAGTCCCTTCGTTTCCTACGAGCAGTACTTC.